The 23 T cell receptor beta chains listed next were all sequenced from one sample in a study of blood T cells in healthy people across ages. It was with a sample-barcoded 5' primer and a J-beta primer mix that a second PCR of roughly 6 to 12 cycles was run. Via MiXCR, TCRdb re-called the 5' RACE reads, giving one row per CDR3 protein. The table includes approximately 700,000 distinct CDR3 sequences, 32% detected once. The sample taken for sequencing was blood. These receptors were taken from a woman aged 80 or over in good health.

This clonotype was seen at least ten times. At one end, the junction sequence differs from germline, possibly due to a read error. The chain is built from TRBV7-7 and TRBJ2-1, with 8 bases matching TRBD2. Germline lookup yields CDR1 SSHAT and CDR2 FNYEAQ (reference sequence). CDR3 size: 16 residues. The CDR3 sequence is CASSPRSSGGHNEQFF. The DNA for the CDR3 is TGTGCTAGCAGCCCTCGTTCGAGCGGGGGCCACAATGAGCAGTTCTTC.

The rearrangement uses TRBV18 and TRBJ1-2, with 7 bases that match TRBD1. The CDR3 is 16 amino acids. After removal of 1 base from V and 8 bases from J, the junction contained 13 bases not matched to a gene. Per the germline V gene, CDR1 is KGHSH and CDR2 is LQKENI. CDR3 sequence: CASSPRPVSGGEGYTF. The CDR3 DNA sequence: TGTGCCAGCTCACCACGGCCGGTTTCAGGGGGAGAGGGCTACACCTTC. The whole variable domain, filled in from reference TRBV18 and TRBJ1-2, reads NAGVMQNPRHLVRRRGQEARLRCSPMKGHSHVYWYRQLPEEGLKFMVYLQKENIIDESGMPKERFSAEFPKEGPSILRIQQVVRGDSAAYFCASSPRPVSGGEGYTFGSGTRLTVV.

To note about this clonotype: The CDR3 end shows no conserved phenylalanine or tryptophan, and so a read error is likely. This chain links TRBV20-1 with TRBJ2-1; D not certain. The CDR3 covers 15 residues. Germline V gene data show CDR1 as DFQATT and CDR2 as SNEGSKA (reference sequence). CDR3 protein: CSARAGYSSHNEQFC. The DNA of the CDR3 is TGCAGTGCTAGAGCGGGCTATAGCTCCCACAATGAGCAGTTCTGC.

This clonotype was recorded a few times. J is TRBJ2-1 and V is TRBV9; TRBD2 matches 11 bases. Germline trimming cut 4 bases from V and 0 bases from J; bases unmatched to any gene: 9. This CDR3 is 18 amino acids long. Germline lookup yields CDR1 SGDLS and CDR2 YYNGEE. The chain's CDR3 is CASSLGLAGAVSYNEQFF. CDR3 nucleotide sequence: TGTGCCAGCAGCCTCGGACTAGCGGGCGCCGTCTCCTACAATGAGCAGTTCTTC.

Concerning this clonotype: A clone one base away is much larger, so this may be a read error. CDR3 DNA sequence: TGTGCCAGCAGTTACTCGAGACACGAGAATGGCTACATCTTC. Its protein product is CASSYSRHENGYIF. The V and J genes are TRBV6-5 and TRBJ1-2; D gene unclear. Germline CDR1 is MNHEY and CDR2 is SVGAGI. CDR3 length: 14 residues.

The genes are TRBV25-1 and TRBJ2-3; 10 positions agree with TRBD2. This CDR3 spans 17 amino acids. Trimming removed 4 bases from V and 4 bases from J; junction bases left unmatched: 11. Germline V lookup: CDR1 MGHDK, CDR2 SYGVNS. CDR3 sequence reads: CASSGEREGAHADTQYF. In nucleotides, the CDR3 is TGTGCCAGCAGTGGAGAGCGGGAGGGGGCCCACGCAGATACGCAGTATTTT. Drawing the rest from reference TRBV25-1 and TRBJ2-3, the complete variable domain is EADIYQTPRYLVIGTGKKITLECSQTMGHDKMYWYQQDPGMELHLIHYSYGVNSTEKGDLSSESTVSRIRTEHFPLTLESARPSHTSQYLCASSGEREGAHADTQYFGPGTRLTVL.

With regard to this clonotype: The germline gene is not matched at one end of the junction; a read error may be the cause. The chain is built from TRBV3-1 and TRBJ2-7; 14 bases line up with TRBD2. CDR1 LGHDT and CDR2 YNNKEL come from the germline V gene (reference sequence). The CDR3 runs 17 residues. The CDR3 here is CGSSQARGTSGGYEQYF. The DNA for the CDR3 is TGTGGCAGCAGCCAAGCACGGGGGACTAGCGGGGGCTACGAGCAGTACTTC.

This clonotype was detected ten times or more. The chain couples TRBV7-9 to TRBJ2-7; 7 nucleotides align to TRBD1. Germline values: CDR1 SEHNR, CDR2 FQNEAQ (reference sequence). V lost 2 bases, J lost 5 bases, and 12 bases stayed unmatched. This CDR3 has 16 residues. The CDR3 loop is CASSLRGKTGPDEQYF. The CDR3 bases are TGTGCCAGCAGCTTAAGGGGAAAGACAGGGCCAGACGAGCAGTACTTC.

The table lists this clonotype with many counts. The chain joins TRBV15 to TRBJ1-2; D not certain. CDR1 and CDR2 (germline): LNHNV, YYDKDF (reference sequence). V shed 6 bases and J shed 6 bases, with 26 bases lying between them. The CDR3 runs to 17 residues. CDR3 loop: CATRADGPASLGDGYTF. The CDR3 DNA reads as TGTGCCACCAGGGCGGACGGTCCGGCATCCCTAGGTGATGGCTACACCTTC.

This clonotype has at least ten counts. This sequence joins TRBV5-8 and TRBJ2-5, with a possible D match to TRBD1 (7 bases). CDR1 and CDR2 (germline): SGHTS, YDEGEE. V gave up 0 bases and J gave up 1 base, with 16 bases separating them. There are 17 residues in the CDR3. This CDR3 reads CASSLGAGQTVQETQYF. In nucleotides, the CDR3 is TGTGCCAGCAGCTTGGGGGCGGGACAGACCGTCCAAGAGACCCAGTACTTC.

Regarding this clonotype: A much larger clone lies a single base off, so this may be a read error. The V call is TRBV5-6, the J call TRBJ2-1; 9 bases line up with TRBD2. The length of the CDR3 is 16 residues. Germline CDR1 SGHDT, CDR2 YYEEEE. The CDR3 DNA follows: TGTGCCAGCAGCTCATTAGCGGGGGTCATCTACAATGAGCGGTTCTTC. Translated, it gives CASSSLAGVIYNERFF.

This clonotype was counted at least ten times. The chain couples TRBV7-2 to TRBJ2-5, with TRBD2 identical over 7 bases. J lost 1 base, V lost 3 bases, and 2 bases had no gene match. Per germline, CDR1 SGHTA and CDR2 FQGNSA. The CDR3 runs to 14 residues. The CDR3 sequence is CASSFGTIQETQYF. The CDR3 bases are TGTGCCAGCAGCTTTGGGACTATCCAAGAGACCCAGTACTTC. Full variable domain (missing parts from reference TRBV7-2 and TRBJ2-5): GAGVSQSPSNKVTEKGKDVELRCDPISGHTALYWYRQSLGQGLEFLIYFQGNSAPDKSGLPSDRFSAERTGGSVSTLTIQRTQQEDSAVYLCASSFGTIQETQYFGPGTRLLVL.

This clonotype was seen repeatedly, ten times or more. The chain is built from TRBV28 and TRBJ2-7; D uncertain. The germline V and J ends were trimmed by 3 bases and 0 bases, with 9 bases remaining between them. Germline V lookup: CDR1 MDHEN, CDR2 SYDVKM. The CDR3 sequence is 14 residues long. The CDR3 sequence: CASSLEQPSYEQYF. CDR3 DNA: TGTGCCAGCAGTTTGGAACAGCCCTCCTACGAGCAGTACTTC.

The table lists this clonotype with many counts. The chain recombines TRBV3-1 with TRBJ1-5; possible D gene TRBD1, 5 bases. CDR1 is LGHDT, CDR2 YNNKEL, per germline (reference sequence). The CDR3 consists of 13 residues. V lost 6 bases and J lost 2, with 8 bases in between. CDR3 sequence reads: CASSRDGNQPQHF. The DNA of the CDR3 is TGTGCCAGCAGTCGGGACGGCAATCAGCCCCAGCATTTT.

At least ten counts were recorded for this clonotype. The V gene is TRBV7-9, the J gene TRBJ1-2; TRBD1 matches at 7 bases. Germline V gives CDR1 SEHNR, CDR2 FQNEAQ (reference sequence). The CDR3 spans 15 residues. With V trimmed by 7 bases and J by 5 bases, 13 bases remained unmatched. Here the CDR3 reads CASNTGDRHEYGYTF. The DNA of the CDR3 is TGTGCCAGCAACACAGGGGACAGACACGAATATGGCTACACCTTC. The variable domain in full, with the rest retrieved from reference TRBV7-9 and TRBJ1-2, is DTGVSQNPRHKITKRGQNVTFRCDPISEHNRLYWYRQTLGQGPEFLTYFQNEAQLEKSRLLSDRFSAERPKGSFSTLEIQRTEQGDSAMYLCASNTGDRHEYGYTFGSGTRLTVV.

As concerns this clonotype: An end of the junction differs from the germline gene, which may be a read error. CDR3 in amino acids: CTSSRGTAYNEQFF. The CDR3 DNA is TGTACCAGCTCCCGCGGCACAGCCTACAATGAGCAGTTCTTC. The chain is built from TRBV27 and TRBJ2-1, with D uncertain. Germline CDR1 and CDR2: MNHEY and SMNVEV (reference sequence). The CDR3 is 14 amino acids.

This clonotype has at least ten counts. V gene TRBV29-1 combines with J gene TRBJ1-2; TRBD1 aligns across 8 bases. Germline values: CDR1 SQVTM, CDR2 ANQGSEA. The CDR3 covers 13 residues. Trimming at V came to 7 bases and at J to 6 bases, leaving 10 bases not matched to a gene. The DNA for the CDR3 is TGCAGCGGGAGAAACCAGGGGGCCGATGGCTACACCTTC. It codes for CSGRNQGADGYTF. Drawing the rest from reference TRBV29-1 and TRBJ1-2, the complete variable domain is SAVISQKPSRDICQRGTSLTIQCQVDSQVTMMFWYRQQPGQSLTLIATANQGSEATYESGFVIDKFPISRPNLTFSTLTVSNMSPEDSSIYLCSGRNQGADGYTFGSGTRLTVV.

The chain combines TRBV11-2 with TRBJ2-2, with 12 nucleotides matching TRBD2. Germline V gene data show CDR1 as SGHAT and CDR2 as FQNNGV. The V segment lost 5 bases and the J segment 5 bases; nucleotides outside the gene matches: 6. The CDR3 runs to 16 residues. The CDR3 nucleotides read TGTGCCAGCAGCCCCGGAGGGACTAGCGGGACCGGGGAGCTGTTTTTT. Translated, it gives CASSPGGTSGTGELFF.

This clonotype was observed a few times. A read error may explain this, as a much larger clone is one base away. The chain links TRBV6-5 to TRBJ2-1; TRBD1 is a possible D gene (6 bases). The germline V and J ends were trimmed by 8 bases and 9 bases, with 17 bases remaining between them. CDR1 and CDR2 from the germline V gene are MNHEY and SVGAGI. The CDR3 covers 13 residues. CDR3 in DNA: TGTGCCAGCTCAGACAGGAGATTGAGTGAGCAGTTCTTC. Protein product: CASSDRRLSEQFF.

In this sample, this clonotype turned up a few times. The V call is TRBV20-1, the J call TRBJ2-1, with TRBD2 matching over 8 bases. This CDR3 comprises 15 residues. J lost 6 bases, V lost 0 bases, and 7 bases had no gene match. The germline gives CDR1 DFQATT, CDR2 SNEGSKA (reference sequence). CDR3 coding DNA: TGCAGTGCTAGAGATTTTCGGGAGGGCCGCAATGAGCAGTTCTTC. Translating it yields CSARDFREGRNEQFF.

The table lists this clonotype with a few counts. The CDR3 region is CSAKLRAASRNQPQHF. The CDR3, as DNA: TGCAGTGCTAAACTCCGGGCCGCGAGTCGCAATCAGCCCCAGCATTTT. The rearrangement uses TRBV20-1 and TRBJ1-5; D uncertain. CDR3 length: 16 residues. From germline, CDR1 is DFQATT and CDR2 SNEGSKA (reference sequence). V lost 4 bases and J 2 bases, leaving 18 bases between the germline ends.

This clonotype was observed at least ten times. V gene TRBV28 combines with J gene TRBJ2-7; D tentatively fits TRBD1 or TRBD2 (6 bases each). The V end lost 2 bases, the J end lost 2 bases, and 10 bases lay between the germline ends. The CDR3 covers 14 residues. Germline loops: CDR1 MDHEN, CDR2 SYDVKM. CDR3 nucleotides: TGTGCCAGCAGTTTAAATGGGGGGCCCTACGAGCAGTACTTC. Translated, it gives CASSLNGGPYEQYF.

This clonotype was picked up a small number of times. The CDR3 region has the DNA TGTGCCAGTAGTGTACAGGTCCAAGGCACTGAAGCTTTCTTT. This codes for CASSVQVQGTEAFF. V gene TRBV19 combines with J gene TRBJ1-1; a weak D match, TRBD1 (5 bases). This CDR3 is built from 14 residues. The ends were cut back, 5 bases at V and 4 bases at J, with 14 bases in the middle. The germline V gene encodes CDR1 LNHDA and CDR2 SQIVND (reference sequence).